Reported below is one T cell receptor (beta chain). Its antigen is unknown. cDNA synthesis used the whole RNA isolate, giving expressed TCRB sequences. TCRdb's copy holds only in-frame clones and misses some; the assay was immunoSEQ multiplex PCR. The data show 600,000 to 650,000 clones, roughly a sixth seen once. The data derive from a study of beta chain features in type 1 diabetes. Study summary: Healthy donors resembled patients in age, gender and cell yields. Findings and limits, study-wide: Compared with healthy donors, patients appeared to share more similar naive, central memory and regulatory TCRB repertoires. VDJ junctions in type 1 diabetes patients carried more deletions and fewer insertions. Whether TCRB rearrangement is influenced by HLA type went unresolved here.

With V trimmed by 6 bases and J by 7 bases, 3 bases remained unmatched. Germline assignment: CDR1 MDHEN and CDR2 SYDVKM. The CDR3 is 12 amino acids. The material sequenced was naive CD4+ T cells from blood. The clonotype comes from a man between 18 and 35 years old in good health. The V call is TRBV28, the J call TRBJ1-2; 9 nucleotides agree with TRBD1. In DNA, the CDR3 is TGTGCCAGCAGGACGACAGGGGGTGGCTACACCTTC. It yields the protein CASRTTGGGYTF.